These 8 T cell receptor beta chains were sequenced from one sample in a study of regulatory T cells in long-lasting Graves disease (dated by TCRdb to about 2021). This sample's time point label indicates: persistent/refractory GD, antithyroid drugs over 5 years with positive TRAb. For both TCR sequencing and RNA sequencing, RNA was extracted from PBMCs using TRIzol. To prepare the library, multiplex PCR was applied. Sequencing relied on an Illumina HiSeq 4000. TCR beta libraries were built with iRepertoire HTBI primers and Arm-PCR amplification of CDR3 regions. TCRdb applied fastp at Q25 and MiXCR to the public reads, then kept only in-frame beta chains. When rows share a CDR3 protein, they turn into one entry using the most common DNA and genes. In this sample the table shows around 510,000 distinct CDR3 sequences, roughly 20% of which occur a single time. The ten largest clones represent over 7.5% of the sample.

Material: peripheral blood mononuclear cells (PBMCs), obtained when the disease was refractory, from a patient treated with antithyroid drugs. These receptors were collected from a female donor with Graves disease.

This clonotype was seen repeatedly, ten times or more. Here the CDR3 reads CASSGRTNYGYTF. The CDR3 region has the DNA TGTGCCAGCAGCGGGAGGACGAACTATGGCTACACCTTC. V gene TRBV11-2 combines with J gene TRBJ1-2; no firm D call. CDR1 is SGHAT and CDR2 is FQNNGV in the germline V gene. This CDR3 has 13 residues. Trimming stripped 5 bases from V and 2 bases from J, with 9 bases between.

The chain couples TRBV7-9 to TRBJ2-5; D not resolved. Deletions cut 9 bases from V and 2 bases from J, with 10 bases between. In germline, CDR1 is SEHNR, CDR2 FQNEAQ (reference sequence). The CDR3 runs 12 residues. The DNA of the CDR3 is TGTGCCAGTGGGCGCTATCAAGAGACCCAGTACTTC. This gives the protein CASGRYQETQYF.

Many counts were recorded for this clonotype. The J gene is TRBJ2-7, the V gene TRBV11-2; D is uncertain. Trimming removed 0 bases from V and 4 bases from J, with 10 bases in between. Germline-derived CDR1 and CDR2 are SGHAT and FQNNGV. The length of the CDR3 is 14 residues. The CDR3 loop reads CASSLDGSLYEQYF. CDR3 in DNA: TGTGCCAGCAGCTTAGACGGATCATTATACGAGCAGTACTTC. Together with reference TRBV11-2 and TRBJ2-7, the CDR3 gives the full variable domain: EAGVAQSPRYKIIEKRQSVAFWCNPISGHATLYWYQQILGQGPKLLIQFQNNGVVDDSQLPKDRFSAERLKGVDSTLKIQPAKLEDSAVYLCASSLDGSLYEQYFGPGTRLTVT.

J is TRBJ2-1 and V is TRBV20-1; possibly TRBD2 for D (6 bases). Trimming left V 1 base short and J 3 bases short, with 16 bases between. CDR1 and CDR2 (germline): DFQATT, SNEGSKA (reference sequence). CDR3 length equals 16 residues. CDR3 coding DNA: TGCAGTGCTAGAGCCACCGGGACTCCGAGCTACAATGAGCAGTTCTTC. Its protein is CSARATGTPSYNEQFF.

V gene TRBV5-1 combines with J gene TRBJ2-3; the D call may be TRBD1 or TRBD2 (5 bases each). CDR1 and CDR2 (germline): SGHRS, YFSETQ. V lost 3 bases, J lost 1 base, and 15 bases lay in between. The CDR3 has 16 amino acids. CDR3 residues: CASSSWRGDGTDTQYF. DNA for the CDR3: TGCGCCAGCAGCTCGTGGAGAGGGGACGGCACAGATACGCAGTATTTT.

This clonotype has more than one count but fewer than ten. The chain has TRBV27 and TRBJ1-5, with D perhaps TRBD1 (6 bases). The CDR3 runs 15 residues. Trimming left V 4 bases short and J 1 base short, with 11 bases between. Per germline, CDR1 MNHEY and CDR2 SMNVEV (reference sequence). The CDR3 spells CASSYQGLSNQPQHF. The CDR3 DNA is TGTGCCAGCAGTTATCAGGGGCTCAGCAATCAGCCCCAGCATTTT.

This clonotype has a count of ten or more. The rearrangement uses TRBV12-3 or TRBV12-4 and TRBJ1-2; the D is unclear. V lost 3 bases to trimming and J lost 5 bases, with 13 bases between them. The CDR3 extends over 14 amino acids. This CDR3 is CASSFPPDPYGYTF. In DNA form, the CDR3 reads TGTGCCAGCAGTTTCCCCCCCGACCCTTATGGCTACACCTTC.

This clonotype was detected a few times. The chain carries TRBV5-1 and TRBJ2-7; tentatively, D is TRBD1 or TRBD2 (6 bases each). The germline V gene has CDR1 SGHRS and CDR2 YFSETQ. The V and J ends lost 0 bases and 7 bases respectively, with 20 bases between them. The CDR3 spans 16 residues. The CDR3, as DNA: TGCGCCAGCAGCTTGGGTTCGAGGGGGGTGGCGGGAGAGCAGTACTTC. Amino acid sequence: CASSLGSRGVAGEQYF.